The 9 T cell receptor beta chains in this list originate from one sample, sequenced in a study of T cell changes during pregnancy in multiple sclerosis. Produced via immunoSEQ multiplex PCR; TCRdb's table is partial and in-frame only. Of fewer than 85,000 clones in the sample, 92% were seen once. Sequencing was performed on peripheral blood, taken in the first trimester of pregnancy. Every receptor here comes from a female donor in good health, enrolled as a control in a pregnancy study.

This clone was seen once. The V gene is TRBV6-5, the J gene TRBJ2-5, with 8 bases lining up with TRBD1. From germline, CDR1 is MNHEY and CDR2 SVGAGI. The V gene end was trimmed by 6 bases and the J gene end by 4 bases; junction bases not matched to a gene: 4. The CDR3 spans 13 residues. The CDR3 DNA reads as TGTGCCAGCAGCCCAGGACAGGGAGAGACCCAGTACTTC. This translates into CASSPGQGETQYF.

In this sample, this clone is large. The chain employs TRBV6-4 and TRBJ2-3, with 9 positions matching TRBD2. The CDR3 covers 15 residues. In germline, CDR1 is MRHNA, CDR2 SNTAGT. V dropped 4 bases and J dropped 4; count of bases not matched to a gene: 6. Here the CDR3 DNA reads TGTGCCAGCAGTGTGGCGGGAGGGACTTCAGATACGCAGTATTTT. Protein sequence: CASSVAGGTSDTQYF.

The rearrangement links TRBV4-1 to TRBJ1-1, with D perhaps matching TRBD1 (6 bases). V was shortened by 4 bases and J by 1 base, with 13 bases between the two germline ends. Germline V gene data show CDR1 as MGHRA and CDR2 as YSYEKL. This CDR3 spans 15 amino acids. CDR3 DNA: TGCGCCAGCAGCCCCGAAACAGGGAGGAACACTGAAGCTTTCTTT. This sequence encodes CASSPETGRNTEAFF.

This clone was recorded a few times. V is TRBV7-9 and J is TRBJ1-1; a weak D match, TRBD1 (5 bases). CDR3 length: 11 residues. The germline gives CDR1 SEHNR, CDR2 FQNEAQ (reference sequence). The V gene lost 5 bases and the J gene lost 7 bases, with 8 bases spanning the gap. This CDR3 reads CASSPGGEAFF. CDR3 bases: TGTGCCAGCAGCCCGGGGGGTGAAGCTTTCTTT.

The chain couples TRBV4-1 to TRBJ2-2; weak D call: TRBD2 (5 bases). V dropped 1 base and J dropped 8 bases, with 11 bases sitting between them. Germline V gene lookup returns CDR1 MGHRA and CDR2 YSYEKL. The CDR3 extends over 14 amino acids. The DNA of the CDR3 is TGCGCCAGCAGCCAAGTGGGGAGTCGGGGGGAGCTGTTTTTT. Its translation: CASSQVGSRGELFF.

V gene TRBV6-5 combines with J gene TRBJ2-3; D ambiguous. The germline V gene encodes CDR1 MNHEY and CDR2 SVGAGI. Trimming pared 4 bases from V and 2 bases from J, leaving 16 bases between. The CDR3 covers 16 residues. The CDR3 is CASSFSYTYNTDTQYF. CDR3 bases: TGTGCCAGCAGTTTCTCATACACGTATAACACAGATACGCAGTATTTT.

The chain is built from TRBV9 and TRBJ1-4, with 7 bases aligning to TRBD1. Germline V gene data show CDR1 as SGDLS and CDR2 as YYNGEE. The CDR3 loop spans 16 amino acids. V lost 3 bases and J lost 3; bases outside the gene matches: 8. In DNA, the CDR3 is TGTGCCAGCAGCGCGGGACAGCGCTCGGCTAATGAAAAACTGTTTTTT. This codes for CASSAGQRSANEKLFF.

The chain combines TRBV27 with TRBJ2-7; 7 nucleotides align to TRBD1. CDR1 and CDR2 from the germline V gene are MNHEY and SMNVEV (reference sequence). J gave up 6 bases and V 0 bases, and 2 bases lay outside the gene matches. The CDR3 covers 13 residues. The DNA for the CDR3 is TGTGCCAGCAGTTTATCCCGGACAGGCGAGCAGTACTTC. Its translation is CASSLSRTGEQYF.

V and J are TRBV2 and TRBJ2-7, with 9 bases lining up with TRBD1. The V segment lost 7 bases and the J segment 0 bases; nucleotides outside the gene matches: 13. The CDR3 sequence is 17 residues long. CDR1 is SNHLY and CDR2 is FYNNEI in the germline V gene. CDR3 bases: TGTGCCAGCATCCCGGGACAGGGACCCCCTAGCTCCTACGAGCAGTACTTC. Translating gives CASIPGQGPPSSYEQYF. The variable domain in full, with the rest retrieved from reference TRBV2 and TRBJ2-7, is EPEVTQTPSHQVTQMGQEVILRCVPISNHLYFYWYRQILGQKVEFLVSFYNNEISEKSEIFDDQFSVERPDGSNFTLKIRSTKLEDSAMYFCASIPGQGPPSSYEQYFGPGTRLTVT.